The T cell receptor (beta chain) described here comes from a study of T cell responses to AZD1222 COVID-19 vaccine. The CDR3 consists of 15 residues. Germline V lookup: CDR1 SGHNT, CDR2 YYREEE (reference sequence). V shed 3 bases and J 7 bases; nucleotides not matched to a gene: 9. Profiled with immunoSEQ multiplex PCR; TCRdb holds only in-frame clones, not every one. The sample yields 90,000 to 150,000 clones, around 90% seen once. Turning to this clone: Its antigen is still unknown.

Recipients boosted at about 4 weeks or about 12 weeks are pooled. Points from the study as a whole: CD4 TCRs covered the whole spike, strongest at regions 160-218 and 743-854.

This clonotype was sampled from an adult who received the AZD1222 COVID-19 vaccine. The source was peripheral blood, collected 28 days after the second AZD1222 dose. This rearrangement joins TRBV5-4 to TRBJ1-4; 7 positions match TRBD1. The CDR3 nucleotides read TGTGCCAGCAGCTCCAATTTAGGGGGCGGTGAAAAACTGTTTTTT. It specifies CASSSNLGGGEKLFF.